Listed below are T cell receptor beta chains from one sample, sequenced in a study of T cell responses to AZD1222 COVID-19 vaccine. Method: immunoSEQ multiplex PCR; TCRdb's copy keeps in-frame clones and lacks some. Of about 85,000 clones in the sample, around 85% are singletons; the top ten hold roughly 7.7%. The material was peripheral blood, obtained on day 0 of AZD1222 vaccination. The receptors were gathered from an adult in good health. Each CDR3 is given with its conserved first and last residue. D genes are given only for firm matches. Expanded clones get a size class; other rows say once, few or many, or leave the size out.

TRBJ1-4 TRBV28 TRBD1 NA TGTGCCAGCAGTGTACAGGGGGCGGCTAATGAAAAACTGTTTTTT CASSVQGAANEKLFF
TRBJ2-1 TRBV28 NA NA TGTGCCAGCAGTGTGACGGGATACAATGAGCAGTTCTTC CASSVTGYNEQFF
TRBJ1-4 TRBV19 TRBD1 NA TGTGCCAGTAGTCTAAGGACAGGGTCAACTAATGAAAAACTGTTTTTT CASSLRTGSTNEKLFF
TRBJ1-3 TRBV5-4 TRBD1 NA TGTGCCAGCAGCAAAGGGGACAGGCTACTCTCTGGAAACACCATATATTTT CASSKGDRLLSGNTIYF
TRBJ2-7 TRBV27 TRBD2 NA TGTGCCAGCAGTTTTGAGCGGGAGAGGGACGAGCAGTACTTC CASSFERERDEQYF
TRBJ1-2 TRBV5-1 NA NA TGCGCCAGCAGCTTGCCCAGAATAAACGGTGGCTACACCTTC CASSLPRINGGYTF
TRBJ1-5 TRBV19 NA few TGTGCCAGTAGTACTTCCCAGTCAGGGGCAAAGCGGGGCAATCAGCCCCAGCATTTT CASSTSQSGAKRGNQPQHF
TRBJ1-4 TRBV27 NA few TGTGCCAGCAGCATCCGGGTGGGGCGGTTAAATGAAAAACTGTTTTTT CASSIRVGRLNEKLFF
TRBJ1-3 TRBV18 TRBD1 few TGTGCCAGCTCACCAAATACAGGGGCCGGAAACACCATATATTTT CASSPNTGAGNTIYF
TRBJ1-1 TRBV5-1 NA NA TGCGCCAGCAGCTTGCGGGGGGGCACTGAAGCTTTCTTT CASSLRGGTEAFF
TRBJ1-6 TRBV3-1/TRBV3-2 NA NA TGTGCCAGCAGCCTCAGTGGGGATAATTCACCCCTCCACTTT CASSLSGDNSPLHF
TRBJ1-5 TRBV12-3/TRBV12-4 TRBD1 few TGTGCCAGCAGGGGGACAGGCAATCAGCCCCAGCATTTT CASRGTGNQPQHF
TRBJ1-5 TRBV11-2 NA NA TGTGCCAGCAGCCTCGCGGCGGGTAGCAATCAGCCCCAGCATTTT CASSLAAGSNQPQHF